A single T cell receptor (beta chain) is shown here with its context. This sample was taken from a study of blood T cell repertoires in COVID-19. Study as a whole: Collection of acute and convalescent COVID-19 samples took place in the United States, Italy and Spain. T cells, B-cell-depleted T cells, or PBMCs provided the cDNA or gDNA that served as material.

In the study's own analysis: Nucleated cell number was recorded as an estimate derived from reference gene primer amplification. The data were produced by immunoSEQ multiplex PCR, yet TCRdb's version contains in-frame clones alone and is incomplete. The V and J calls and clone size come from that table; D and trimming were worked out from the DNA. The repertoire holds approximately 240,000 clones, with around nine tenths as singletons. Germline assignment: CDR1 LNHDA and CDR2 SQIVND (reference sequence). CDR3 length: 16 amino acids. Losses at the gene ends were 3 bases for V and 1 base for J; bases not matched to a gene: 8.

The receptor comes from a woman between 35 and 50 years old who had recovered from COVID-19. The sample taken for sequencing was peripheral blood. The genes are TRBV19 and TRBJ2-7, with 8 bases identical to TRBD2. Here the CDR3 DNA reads TGTGCCAGTAGTATGCGGGGGGACGGGCAGTCCTACGAGCAGTACTTC. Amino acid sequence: CASSMRGDGQSYEQYF.